What follows are 18 T cell receptor beta chains derived from one specimen sequenced in a study of preoperative IRX-2 immunotherapy in early breast cancer (dated by TCRdb to between 2018 and 2020). Receptor amplification or capture employed the immunoSEQ multiplex PCR assay. TCRdb took this table from immuneACCESS and kept in-frame rearrangements with V and J called. Such tables lack part of the clones; where checked against another copy, unresolved V genes explain under half of the gap, and the rest is unexplained. The sample table holds about 42,000 clones, of which 60% to 85% were seen once. About 1% of the sample is in the top ten clones. This specimen's treatment or condition label, interpreted: preoperative locoregional IRX-2 cytokine immunotherapy. The material was tumor tissue, obtained after IRX-2 immunotherapy. The receptors here all came from a human donor with breast cancer.

The chain links TRBV5-1 to TRBJ1-6, with TRBD1 as a possible D gene (6 bases). Deletions cut 0 bases from V and 7 bases from J, with 14 bases between. Germline V CDR1 and CDR2: SGHRS, YFSETQ. The CDR3 is 16 residues long. CDR3 bases: TGCGCCAGCAGCTTGGGAGGGGGACGGGCGAATTCACCCCTCCACTTT. Its translation: CASSLGGGRANSPLHF.

The chain joins TRBV5-1 to TRBJ1-1; D is unclear. This CDR3 comprises 14 residues. Per germline, CDR1 SGHRS and CDR2 YFSETQ. The V end lost 0 bases, the J end lost 3 bases, and 9 bases lay between the germline ends. The CDR3: CASSLETGYTEAFF. The CDR3 region has the DNA TGCGCCAGCAGCTTGGAAACCGGGTACACTGAAGCTTTCTTT.

V is TRBV19 and J is TRBJ2-2, with 8 bases matching TRBD1. The V gene end was trimmed by 5 bases and the J gene end by 4 bases; junction bases not matched to a gene: 9. From germline, CDR1 is LNHDA and CDR2 SQIVND (reference sequence). The CDR3 length is 16 residues. CDR3 sequence (DNA): TGTGCCAGTAGTCCGCGACAGGGGATTGTCACCGGGGAGCTGTTTTTT. Translating it yields CASSPRQGIVTGELFF.

The chain combines TRBV14 with TRBJ2-5; D not resolved. With 6 bases removed from V and 0 bases from J, the gap between germline ends came to 29 bases. In germline, CDR1 is SGHDN, CDR2 FVKESK. The CDR3 consists of 20 residues. DNA for the CDR3: TGTGCCAGCAGACCCTCCGGCGATGACGGGCTGGGCAGGTACCAAGAGACCCAGTACTTC. Translation gives CASRPSGDDGLGRYQETQYF.

The rearrangement links TRBV6-8 to TRBJ1-6; 7 bases line up with TRBD1. The CDR3 length is 17 residues. Germline V gives CDR1 MNHGY, CDR2 SAAAGT. Germline trimming cut 2 bases from V and 0 bases from J; bases unmatched to any gene: 4. The CDR3 loop reads CASSYGRQGSYNSPLHF. The CDR3 coding sequence is TGTGCCAGCAGTTACGGTCGACAGGGCTCCTATAATTCACCCCTCCACTTT.

The rearrangement uses TRBV5-1 and TRBJ2-7; possibly TRBD2 for D (6 bases). CDR1 and CDR2 (germline): SGHRS, YFSETQ. Between the trimmed V and J ends, which lost 4 bases and 0 bases, there was a span of 14 bases. The CDR3 runs 15 residues. The CDR3 loop is CASSIGDGGSYEQYF. The DNA of the CDR3 is TGCGCCAGCAGCATTGGGGACGGGGGCTCCTACGAGCAGTACTTC.

The chain employs TRBV5-1 and TRBJ2-1; 11 bases line up with TRBD2. Looked up from germline, CDR1 is SGHRS and CDR2 is YFSETQ. The CDR3 covers 16 residues. V gave up 4 bases and J gave up 8 bases; unmatched junction bases: 11. Here the CDR3 reads CASSQTFSGRAHEQFF. CDR3 coding DNA: TGCGCCAGCAGCCAAACCTTTAGCGGGAGGGCCCATGAGCAGTTCTTC.

The rearrangement links TRBV14 to TRBJ2-7, with unresolved D. V shed 1 base and J shed 7 bases, with 11 bases lying between them. Germline V gene lookup returns CDR1 SGHDN and CDR2 FVKESK. This CDR3 is 13 amino acids long. The CDR3 region is CASSQVSRREQYF. The DNA for the CDR3 is TGTGCCAGCAGCCAAGTCTCTCGCAGGGAGCAGTACTTC.

This clone appeared a single time. The gene calls are TRBV6-8 and TRBJ2-2; tentative D call: TRBD2 (5 bases). CDR3 length: 15 residues. V was trimmed by 0 bases and J by 6 bases, leaving 11 bases between them. The germline V gene has CDR1 MNHGY and CDR2 SAAAGT. The CDR3 sequence is CASSYSLAVAGELFF. The CDR3 nucleotides are TGTGCCAGCAGTTACTCTCTAGCTGTGGCCGGGGAGCTGTTTTTT.

The rearrangement joins TRBV6-8 to TRBJ2-4, with a tentative D call TRBD1 (5 bases). Germline V gene sequence: CDR1 MNHGY, CDR2 SAAAGT. This CDR3 is 16 amino acids long. Trimming took off 6 bases at V and 7 bases at J, with 22 bases between the two ends. The CDR3 coding sequence is TGTGCCAGCAGCCGTGTAGTCAGGGCAGGGCCCAACATTCAGTACTTC. It translates to CASSRVVRAGPNIQYF.

This clone counts as medium-sized. The chain links TRBV6-8 to TRBJ1-5; tentative D call: TRBD1 (6 bases). Trimming pared 5 bases from V and 9 bases from J, leaving 17 bases between. The length of the CDR3 is 14 residues. Germline V CDR1 and CDR2: MNHGY, SAAAGT. In nucleotides, the CDR3 is TGTGCCAGCAGTCCTCGGGGGGCCGAAGGGCCCCAGCATTTT. Amino acid sequence: CASSPRGAEGPQHF.

This clone was picked up one time. The chain has TRBV23-1 and TRBJ1-5; possible D gene TRBD1, 6 bases. TRBV23-1 is an open reading frame whose function is uncertain. CDR3 size: 15 residues. Trimming removed 6 bases at V and 8 bases at J, with 20 bases between. The CDR3 region is CASSQQQTGPEPQHF. DNA of the CDR3: TGCGCCAGCAGCCAACAACAGACAGGCCCAGAGCCCCAGCATTTT.

The V gene is TRBV12-2, the J gene TRBJ2-7; the table's D call, TRBD2, has no DNA check behind it. TRBV12-2 is annotated as a pseudogene. There are 14 residues in the CDR3. The CDR3 spells CAGEIAGGPYEQYF. Written as DNA, the CDR3 is TGTGCCGGGGAGATAGCGGGAGGGCCCTACGAGCAGTACTTC.

This chain joins TRBV28 and TRBJ1-1, with TRBD1 matching over 7 bases. The CDR3 consists of 14 residues. Trimming took 6 bases from V and 6 from J; bases not matched to a gene: 10. Germline V CDR1 and CDR2: MDHEN, SYDVKM. CDR3 amino acids: CASRYLTGSPEAFF. CDR3 bases: TGTGCCAGCAGGTACCTGACAGGGTCCCCTGAAGCTTTCTTT.

J is TRBJ2-2 and V is TRBV6-8; D gene uncertain. The length of the CDR3 is 13 residues. Germline assignment: CDR1 MNHGY and CDR2 SAAAGT. Trimming stripped 6 bases from V and 5 bases from J, with 10 bases between. In DNA, the CDR3 is TGTGCCAGCAGCCCCCCAAAGACCGGGGAGCTGTTTTTT. It translates to CASSPPKTGELFF.

The gene calls are TRBV28 and TRBJ2-7; D possibly corresponds to TRBD1 (5 bases). The CDR3 runs to 12 residues. Germline V gene lookup returns CDR1 MDHEN and CDR2 SYDVKM. The V and J ends lost 4 bases and 3 bases respectively, with 7 bases between them. The CDR3 region has the DNA TGTGCCAGCAGTTCCAGGGTCTACGAGCAGTACTTC. As protein: CASSSRVYEQYF.

The V call is TRBV19, the J call TRBJ2-7; 7 bases are shared with TRBD1. Germline V gene lookup returns CDR1 LNHDA and CDR2 SQIVND (reference sequence). The CDR3 sequence is 14 residues long. Unmatched junction bases numbered 9, after V lost 4 bases and J lost 6 bases. The CDR3 spells CASSNADRRSEQYF. The CDR3 coding sequence is TGTGCCAGTAGTAATGCGGACAGGCGAAGCGAGCAGTACTTC.

This clone came up a few times. V gene TRBV7-6 combines with J gene TRBJ1-2; possible D gene TRBD1, 5 bases. V lost 5 bases and J lost 0, with 10 bases in between. This CDR3 contains 14 residues. Germline CDR1 reads SGHVS; CDR2 reads FNYEAQ. CDR3 in amino acids: CASSRDGTNYGYTF. The CDR3 DNA reads as TGTGCCAGCAGCCGGGACGGGACTAACTATGGCTACACCTTC.